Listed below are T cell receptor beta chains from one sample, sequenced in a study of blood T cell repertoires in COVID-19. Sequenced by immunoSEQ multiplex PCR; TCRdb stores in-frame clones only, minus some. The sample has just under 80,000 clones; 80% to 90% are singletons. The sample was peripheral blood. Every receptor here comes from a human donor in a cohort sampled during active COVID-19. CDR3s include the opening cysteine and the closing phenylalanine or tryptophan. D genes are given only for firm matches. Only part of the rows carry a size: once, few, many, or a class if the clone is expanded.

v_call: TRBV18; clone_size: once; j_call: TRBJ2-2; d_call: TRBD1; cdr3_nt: TGTGCCAGCTCACCGGACAGGCGAAACACCGGGGAGCTGTTTTTT; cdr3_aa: CASSPDRRNTGELFF
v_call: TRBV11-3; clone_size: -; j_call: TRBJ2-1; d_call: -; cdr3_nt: TGTGCCAGCAGCCCGCGACAGGACCACAATGAGCAGTTCTTC; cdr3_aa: CASSPRQDHNEQFF
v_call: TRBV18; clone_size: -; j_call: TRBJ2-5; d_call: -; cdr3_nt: TGTGCCAGCTCACTCGAGGCCCGGGAGACCCAGTACTTC; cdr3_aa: CASSLEARETQYF
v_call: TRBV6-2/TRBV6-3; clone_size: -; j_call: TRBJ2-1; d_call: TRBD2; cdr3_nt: TGTGCCAGCAGTTACTCGATAGCGGGACCACTTGAGCAGTTCTTC; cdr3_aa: CASSYSIAGPLEQFF
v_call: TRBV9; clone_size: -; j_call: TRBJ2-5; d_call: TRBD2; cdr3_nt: TGTGCCAGCAGCCCTCGCGGTAGCGGGGGGGCCAGAGAGACCCAGTACTTC; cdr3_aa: CASSPRGSGGARETQYF
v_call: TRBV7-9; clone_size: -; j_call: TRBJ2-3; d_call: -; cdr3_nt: TGTGCCAGCAGCTTGTGGCGGTCCTCCACAGATACGCAGTATTTT; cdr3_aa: CASSLWRSSTDTQYF
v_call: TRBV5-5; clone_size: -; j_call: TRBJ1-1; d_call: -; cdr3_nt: TGTGCCAGCAGCCCCACAGACAGATCGTGGAACACTGAAGCTTTCTTT; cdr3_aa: CASSPTDRSWNTEAFF
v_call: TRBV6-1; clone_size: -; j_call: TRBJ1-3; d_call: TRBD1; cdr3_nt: TGTGCCAGCAGTGACGGGGACAGCTCTGGAAACACCATATATTTT; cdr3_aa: CASSDGDSSGNTIYF
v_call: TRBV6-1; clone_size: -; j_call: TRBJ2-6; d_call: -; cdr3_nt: TGTGCCAGCAGTAAAGGACAATTCGGCTCTGGGGCCAACGTCCTGACTTTC; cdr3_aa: CASSKGQFGSGANVLTF
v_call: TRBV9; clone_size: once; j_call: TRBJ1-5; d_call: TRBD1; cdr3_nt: TGTGCCAGCGGCGGACATACAGGGGTGAGCAATCAGCCCCAGCATTTT; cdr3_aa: CASGGHTGVSNQPQHF
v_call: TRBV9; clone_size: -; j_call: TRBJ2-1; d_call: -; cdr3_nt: TGTGCCAGCAGCGTCACAGGGTGGGTGAATGAGCAGTTCTTC; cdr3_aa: CASSVTGWVNEQFF
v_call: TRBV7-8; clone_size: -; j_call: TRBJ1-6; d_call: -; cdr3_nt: TGTGCCAGCAGCCCAGTGACAGGACCCAATTCACCCCTCCACTTT; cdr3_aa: CASSPVTGPNSPLHF
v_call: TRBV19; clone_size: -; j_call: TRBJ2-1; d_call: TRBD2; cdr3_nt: TGTGCCAGTAGTGCCAACGGACTAGCGGGAGTCAATGAGCAGTTCTTC; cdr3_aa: CASSANGLAGVNEQFF
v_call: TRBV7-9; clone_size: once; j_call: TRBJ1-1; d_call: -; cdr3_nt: TGTGCCAGCAGCTTACAGAACGCTGAAGCTTTCTTT; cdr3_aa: CASSLQNAEAFF
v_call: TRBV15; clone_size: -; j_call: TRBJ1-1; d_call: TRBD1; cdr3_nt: TGTGCCACCAGCAGGGGAGAACGACAGGGTAAGGAGGCTTTCTTT; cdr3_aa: CATSRGERQGKEAFF
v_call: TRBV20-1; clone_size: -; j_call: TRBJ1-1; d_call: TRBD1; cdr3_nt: TGCAGTGCTAGTGGTAGGCAGGGGGCGCTGACTGAAGCTTTCTTT; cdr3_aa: CSASGRQGALTEAFF
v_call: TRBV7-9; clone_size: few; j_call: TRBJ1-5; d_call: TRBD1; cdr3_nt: TGTGCCAGCAGCTTAGCTTCCAGGGACAGGGGATTCAATCAGCCCCAGCATTTT; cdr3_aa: CASSLASRDRGFNQPQHF
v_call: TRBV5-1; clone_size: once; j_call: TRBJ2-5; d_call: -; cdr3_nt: TGCGCCAGCAGAGAGCAAGGAGGGCCGGAAGAGACCCAGTACTTC; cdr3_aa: CASREQGGPEETQYF
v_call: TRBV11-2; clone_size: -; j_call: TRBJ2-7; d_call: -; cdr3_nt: TGTGCCAGCAGCCTCAACAGGGAACAAACCTACGAGCAGTACTTC; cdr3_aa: CASSLNREQTYEQYF
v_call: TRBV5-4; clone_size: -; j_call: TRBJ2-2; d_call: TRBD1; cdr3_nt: TGTGCCAGCAGCCCCGGGACAGAGAACACCGGGGAGCTGTTTTTT; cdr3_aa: CASSPGTENTGELFF
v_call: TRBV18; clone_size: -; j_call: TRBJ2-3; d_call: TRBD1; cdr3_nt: TGTGCCAGCTCACGGGACAGGGGGCAAGATACGCAGTATTTT; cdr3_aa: CASSRDRGQDTQYF
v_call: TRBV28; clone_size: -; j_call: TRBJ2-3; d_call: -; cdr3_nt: TGTGCCAGCAGCGCCTTGGGGCGGTTGAGCACAGATACGCAGTATTTT; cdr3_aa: CASSALGRLSTDTQYF
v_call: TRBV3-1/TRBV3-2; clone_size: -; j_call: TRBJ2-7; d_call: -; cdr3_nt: TGTGCCAGCAGCCAAGACGGCGGGGCTAGCTCCTACGAGCAGTACTTC; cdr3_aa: CASSQDGGASSYEQYF
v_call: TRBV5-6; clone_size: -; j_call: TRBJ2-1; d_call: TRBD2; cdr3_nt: TGTGCCAGCAGCTTGGGACTAGCGTCCTACAATGAGCAGTTCTTC; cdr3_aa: CASSLGLASYNEQFF
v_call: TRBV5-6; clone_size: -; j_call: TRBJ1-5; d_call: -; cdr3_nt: TGTGCCAGCAGCTGGGGGGTAAGCAGCAATCAGCCCCAGCATTTT; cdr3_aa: CASSWGVSSNQPQHF
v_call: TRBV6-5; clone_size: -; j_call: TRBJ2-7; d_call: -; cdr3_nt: TGTGCCAGCAAGGGGAAGTCCTACGAGCAGTACTTC; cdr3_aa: CASKGKSYEQYF
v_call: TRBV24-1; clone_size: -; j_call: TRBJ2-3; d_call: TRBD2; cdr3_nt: TGTGCCACCAGTGTTTGGCTAGCGGGAGGGCCAGGCAGCACAGATACGCAGTATTTT; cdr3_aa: CATSVWLAGGPGSTDTQYF
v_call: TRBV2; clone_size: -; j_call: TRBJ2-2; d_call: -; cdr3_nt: TGTGCCAGCTCCCCAGGGGACGGGGAGCTGTTTTTT; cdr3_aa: CASSPGDGELFF
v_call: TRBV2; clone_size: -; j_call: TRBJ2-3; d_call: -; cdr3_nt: TGTGCCAGCAGTGTCGTTACAGATACGCAGTATTTT; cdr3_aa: CASSVVTDTQYF
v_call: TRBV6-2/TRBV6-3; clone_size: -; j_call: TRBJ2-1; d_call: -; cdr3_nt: TGTGCCAGCAGTTACGTCGGGGGAAAGCAGTTCTTC; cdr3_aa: CASSYVGGKQFF
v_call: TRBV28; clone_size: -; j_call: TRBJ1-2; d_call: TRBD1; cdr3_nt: TGTGCCAGCAGCCACAGGGGGCCAGGGGGCTACACCTTC; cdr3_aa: CASSHRGPGGYTF
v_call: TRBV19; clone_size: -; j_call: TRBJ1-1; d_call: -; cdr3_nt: TGTGCCAGTAGTAACTCCGGGAGCACTGAAGCTTTCTTT; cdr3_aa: CASSNSGSTEAFF
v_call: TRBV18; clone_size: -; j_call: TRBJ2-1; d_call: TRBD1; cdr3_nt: TGTGCCAGCTCACCGACAGGGACCTACAATGAGCAGTTCTTC; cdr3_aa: CASSPTGTYNEQFF
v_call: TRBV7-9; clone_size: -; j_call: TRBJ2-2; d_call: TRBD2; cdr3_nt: TGTGCCAGCACTACTAGCGGGGGGTCGAACACCGGGGAGCTGTTTTTT; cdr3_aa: CASTTSGGSNTGELFF
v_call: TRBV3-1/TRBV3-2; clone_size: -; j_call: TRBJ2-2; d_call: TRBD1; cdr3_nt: TGTGCCAGCAGCCTAAGAACCGGGACAGGACTCGGGGAGCTGTTTTTT; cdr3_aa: CASSLRTGTGLGELFF
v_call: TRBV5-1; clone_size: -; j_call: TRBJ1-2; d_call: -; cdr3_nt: TGCGCCAGCAGCTCGAGACAAGCCTCGGTCTATGGCTACACCTTC; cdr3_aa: CASSSRQASVYGYTF
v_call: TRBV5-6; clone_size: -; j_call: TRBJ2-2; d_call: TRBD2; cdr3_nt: TGTGCCAGCAGCTTGGGCGGGAGAGGCGACACCGGGGAGCTGTTTTTT; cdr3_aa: CASSLGGRGDTGELFF
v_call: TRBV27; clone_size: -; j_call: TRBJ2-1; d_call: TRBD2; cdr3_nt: TGTGCCAGCAGGATCGGGGGGGACTACAATGAGCAGTTCTTC; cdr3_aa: CASRIGGDYNEQFF
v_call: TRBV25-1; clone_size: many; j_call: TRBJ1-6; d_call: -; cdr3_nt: TGTGCCAGCAGTGTTGGCAGGCATAATTCACCCCTCCACTTT; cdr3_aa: CASSVGRHNSPLHF
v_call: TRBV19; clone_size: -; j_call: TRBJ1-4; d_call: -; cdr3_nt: TGTGCCAGTGAGCGAGGGTTTAAGCTGTTTTTT; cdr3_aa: CASERGFKLFF
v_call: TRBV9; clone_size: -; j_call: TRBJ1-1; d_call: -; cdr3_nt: TGTGCCAGCACCTTGGACAGCATGAACACTGAAGCTTTCTTT; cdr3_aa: CASTLDSMNTEAFF